This TCR beta chain was sequenced for a study of OX40 agonist ivuxolimab in advanced cancers. This table comes from immunoSEQ multiplex PCR, and its TCRdb copy is limited to in-frame clones, with some not included. There are under 20,000 clones in the sample; approximately 76% occur only once, and approximately 49% lies in the top ten. The germline V and J ends were trimmed by 0 bases and 10 bases, with 12 bases remaining between them. Germline V lookup: CDR1 MNHEY, CDR2 SVGAGI. This CDR3 comprises 13 residues. Material: CD4+ or CD8+ T cells sorted from blood, obtained in a trial of the OX40 agonist ivuxolimab. This clonotype was sampled from an adult with an advanced solid tumor such as melanoma, head and neck, liver or kidney cancer. V is TRBV6-5 and J is TRBJ1-1; no reliable D call. The CDR3 region has the DNA TGTGCCAGCAGTTACTCGGAGAAAAGCGGAGCTTTCTTT. Residues: CASSYSEKSGAFF.